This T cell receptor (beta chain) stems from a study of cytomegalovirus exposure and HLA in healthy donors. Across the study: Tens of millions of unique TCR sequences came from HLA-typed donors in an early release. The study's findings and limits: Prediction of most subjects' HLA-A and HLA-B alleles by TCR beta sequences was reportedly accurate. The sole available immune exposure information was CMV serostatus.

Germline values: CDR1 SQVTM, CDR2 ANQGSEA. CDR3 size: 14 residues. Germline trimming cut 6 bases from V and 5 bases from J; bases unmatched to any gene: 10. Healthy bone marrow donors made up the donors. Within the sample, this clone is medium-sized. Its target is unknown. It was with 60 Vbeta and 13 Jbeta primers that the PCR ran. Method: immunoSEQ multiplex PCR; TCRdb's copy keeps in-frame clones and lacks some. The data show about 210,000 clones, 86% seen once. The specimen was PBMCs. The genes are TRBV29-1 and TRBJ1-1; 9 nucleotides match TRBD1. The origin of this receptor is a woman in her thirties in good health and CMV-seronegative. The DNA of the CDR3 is TGCAGCGTGGGGGGACAGGGTCTCCGGACTGAAGCTTTCTTT. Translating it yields CSVGGQGLRTEAFF.